The clone carrying this T cell receptor beta chain was seen a few times. Its target is unknown. V shed 2 bases and J shed 4 bases, with 16 bases lying between them. This CDR3 spans 16 amino acids. Per the germline V gene, CDR1 is MNHEY and CDR2 is SMNVEV (reference sequence). These data are taken from a study of cytomegalovirus exposure and HLA in healthy donors. With 60 Vbeta and 13 Jbeta primers, the PCR was carried out. The assay was immunoSEQ multiplex PCR, and TCRdb's table has in-frame clones only and misses some. The sample shows about 200,000 clones, 65% to 85% of them seen only once. The study, taken as a whole, reports: Roughly even sequencing depth across donors was the assumption behind the presence/absence analyses. Reported findings show TCR beta sequences accurately forecast HLA-A and HLA-B alleles in most subjects.

The material sequenced was PBMCs. The rearrangement uses TRBV27 and TRBJ2-3; a weak D match, TRBD1 (5 bases). The TCR was taken from a boy younger than 10 in good health and CMV-seronegative. CDR3 sequence reads: CASSLMPRGPPDTQYF. The CDR3 DNA reads TGTGCCAGCAGTTTAATGCCTAGGGGTCCGCCAGATACGCAGTATTTT.